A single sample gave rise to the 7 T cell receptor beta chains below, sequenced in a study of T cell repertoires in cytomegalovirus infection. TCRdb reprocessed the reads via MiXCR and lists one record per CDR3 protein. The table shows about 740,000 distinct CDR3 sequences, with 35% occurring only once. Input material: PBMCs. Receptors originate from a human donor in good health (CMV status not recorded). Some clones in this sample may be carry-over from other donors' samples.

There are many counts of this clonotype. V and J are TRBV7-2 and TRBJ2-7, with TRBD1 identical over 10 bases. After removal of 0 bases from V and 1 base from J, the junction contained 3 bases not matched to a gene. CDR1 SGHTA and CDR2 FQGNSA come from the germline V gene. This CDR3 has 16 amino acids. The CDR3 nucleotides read TGTGCCAGCAGCTTAGCCATGGGACAGGGGTCCTACGAGCAGTACTTC. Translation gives CASSLAMGQGSYEQYF.

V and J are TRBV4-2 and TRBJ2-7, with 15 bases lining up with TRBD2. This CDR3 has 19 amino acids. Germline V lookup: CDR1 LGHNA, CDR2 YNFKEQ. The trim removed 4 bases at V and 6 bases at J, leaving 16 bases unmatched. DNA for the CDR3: TGTGCCAGCAGCCGCATGGGACTAGCGGGGGGTCCCTCTCACCCCGAGCAGTACTTC. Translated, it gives CASSRMGLAGGPSHPEQYF.

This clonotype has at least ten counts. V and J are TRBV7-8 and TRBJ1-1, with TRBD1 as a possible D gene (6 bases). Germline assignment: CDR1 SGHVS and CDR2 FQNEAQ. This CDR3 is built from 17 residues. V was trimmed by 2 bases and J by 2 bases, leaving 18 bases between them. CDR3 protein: CASSLTNTGFGNTEAFF. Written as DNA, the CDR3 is TGTGCCAGCAGCTTAACAAACACAGGGTTCGGAAACACTGAAGCTTTCTTT.

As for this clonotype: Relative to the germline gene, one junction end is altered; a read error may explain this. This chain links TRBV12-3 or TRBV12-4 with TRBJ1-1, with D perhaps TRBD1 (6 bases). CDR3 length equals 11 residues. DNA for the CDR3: TGTGCCAGCAAACTGACAGGTATAGCTCTCTTT. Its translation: CASKLTGIALF.

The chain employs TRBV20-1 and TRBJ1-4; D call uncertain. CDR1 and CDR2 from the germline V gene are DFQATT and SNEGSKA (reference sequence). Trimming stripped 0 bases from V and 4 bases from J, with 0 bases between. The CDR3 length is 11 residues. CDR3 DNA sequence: TGCAGTGCTAGAGATAATGAAAAACTGTTTTTT. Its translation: CSARDNEKLFF.

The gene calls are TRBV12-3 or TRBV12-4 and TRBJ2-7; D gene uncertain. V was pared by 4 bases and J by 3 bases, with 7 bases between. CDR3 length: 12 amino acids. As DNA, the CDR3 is TGTGCCAGCAGTTCGGACGACTACGAGCAGTACTTC. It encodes CASSSDDYEQYF.

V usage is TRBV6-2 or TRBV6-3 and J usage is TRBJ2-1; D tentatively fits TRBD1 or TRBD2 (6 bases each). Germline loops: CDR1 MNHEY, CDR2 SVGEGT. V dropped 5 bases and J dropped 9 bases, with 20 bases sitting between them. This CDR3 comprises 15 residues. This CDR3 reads CASSHNTQQGGEQFF. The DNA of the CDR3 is TGTGCCAGCAGTCACAACACCCAACAGGGAGGTGAGCAGTTCTTC.